The clone carrying this T cell receptor beta chain was seen a few times. No antigen is known for it. This sample is part of a study of long-term antiretroviral therapy in people with HIV. Study findings and constraints: Therapy changes, viral resistance and ART adherence were not documented in the available data.

The germline V gene encodes CDR1 SNHLY and CDR2 FYNNEI. V lost 6 bases and J lost 2, with 7 bases in between. This CDR3 has 12 amino acids. With survey level as its setting, the immunoSEQ assay was v3.0. Data came from immunoSEQ multiplex PCR; TCRdb stores just in-frame clones and leaves some out. The data contain about 20,000 clones, 87% of them singletons. Participants with HIV, all of them, were treated in the United States. Amounts of about 0.85-10 million cryopreserved PBMC were held in the samples before DNA extraction. This material consisted of unsorted PBMCs, taken 2.1 years after starting antiretroviral therapy. The chain uses TRBV2 and TRBJ1-2, with D uncertain. This receptor was obtained from a man aged 18 to 29 with HIV. The CDR3, as DNA: TGTGCCAGCAGGGATAGAAACTATGGCTACACCTTC. This encodes CASRDRNYGYTF.